Each of the 5 T cell receptor beta chains below was sequenced from the same sample in a study of blood T cells in healthy people across ages. Next came a second PCR, run for roughly 6 to 11 cycles, which used a sample-barcoded 5' primer along with a J-beta primer mix. TCRdb reanalysed the 5' RACE reads using MiXCR and keeps one entry per CDR3 protein. This table holds around 1,000,000 distinct CDR3 sequences, around 27% found once. The data were also submitted as part of a second study, on T cells of mothers and their children.

Sequencing was performed on blood. These receptors originate from a girl aged 2-10 years in good health.

In its sample, this clonotype was seen a few times. This chain connects TRBV14 to TRBJ2-1; D gene uncertain. Germline CDR1 and CDR2: SGHDN and FVKESK. CDR3 length: 13 residues. Trimming left V 0 bases short and J 5 bases short, with 5 bases between. The CDR3 DNA reads TGTGCCAGCAGCCAAGATGTGGACAATGAGCAGTTCTTC. It translates to CASSQDVDNEQFF.

This clonotype was seen only a few times. This chain links TRBV29-1 with TRBJ1-3; D unclear. The germline V and J ends were trimmed by 4 bases and 3 bases, with 16 bases remaining between them. The CDR3 length is 15 residues. Germline V lookup: CDR1 SQVTM, CDR2 ANQGSEA. CDR3 region: CSVGGDTGGGNTIYF. CDR3 DNA sequence: TGCAGCGTTGGTGGAGACACCGGCGGTGGAAACACCATATATTTT.

The chain is built from TRBV5-1 and TRBJ2-7, with D perhaps matching TRBD2 (8 bases). Germline CDR1 is SGHRS and CDR2 is YFSETQ. There are 16 residues in the CDR3. V was clipped by 0 bases and J by 6 bases, with 19 bases between them. The chain's CDR3 is CASSLEGPGGGAEQYF. The DNA for the CDR3 is TGCGCCAGCAGCTTGGAAGGGCCGGGAGGGGGCGCCGAGCAGTACTTC. The full variable domain, in which reference TRBV5-1 and TRBJ2-7 provide the parts outside the CDR3, is KAGVTQTPRYLIKTRGQQVTLSCSPISGHRSVSWYQQTPGQGLQFLFEYFSETQRNKGNFPGRFSGRQFSNSRSEMNVSTLELGDSALYLCASSLEGPGGGAEQYFGPGTRLTVT.

For this clonotype: This CDR3 fails to terminate in the conserved phenylalanine or tryptophan, so it likely reflects a read error. The gene calls are TRBV7-3 and TRBJ2-1; perhaps TRBD2 as D (5 bases). V gave up 2 bases and J gave up 9 bases, with 11 bases separating them. The CDR3 extends over 13 amino acids. In germline, CDR1 is SGHTA, CDR2 FQGTGA. CDR3 protein: CASSLRGYGEQFS. The CDR3 coding sequence is TGTGCCAGCAGCTTACGGGGATATGGTGAGCAGTTCTCC.

V and J are TRBV6-5 and TRBJ1-5; no reliable D call. Germline V gene data show CDR1 as MNHEY and CDR2 as SVGAGI. The V end lost 8 bases, the J end lost 0 bases, and 14 bases lay between the germline ends. There are 15 residues in the CDR3. The CDR3 DNA sequence: TGTGCCAGCCGATTCCGAGCGAATAGCAATCAGCCCCAGCATTTT. Residues: CASRFRANSNQPQHF.